What follows describes a single TCR beta chain. Sequenced by immunoSEQ multiplex PCR; TCRdb stores in-frame clones only, minus some. Of approximately 2.4 million clones in the sample, around 95% were seen once. The CDR3 has 15 residues. V was clipped by 6 bases and J by 0 bases; unmatched bases: 5. Germline V gene sequence: CDR1 MNHNY, CDR2 SVGAGI (reference sequence). This entry comes from a study of shared clonotypes between healthy human individuals. The receptor was isolated from a man younger than 35 in good health. Sequencing used naive CD4+ T cells sorted from blood. Regarding subset: CD45RA+ positively selected. The genes are TRBV6-6 and TRBJ2-1, with 7 nucleotides matching TRBD2. The CDR3 reads CASSPLARSYNEQFF. For the CDR3, the DNA is TGTGCCAGCAGCCCACTAGCGCGCTCCTACAATGAGCAGTTCTTC.